These 26 T cell receptor beta chains were sequenced from one sample in a study of T cells in Graves' hyperthyroidism and ophthalmopathy. Amplification of TCR beta CDR3 regions was performed using RNA transcripts as template. Primed by the HTBI set, a first-round RT-PCR was run on the TCR CDR3. TCRdb reprocessed the multiplex PCR reads with MiXCR, giving one entry per CDR3 protein. Here the sample spans about 520,000 distinct CDR3 sequences, around 24% being singletons. The sample consisted of blood. Receptors originate from a woman aged 25 to 39 with Graves' ophthalmopathy.

This clonotype was counted at least ten times. This sequence joins TRBV5-1 and TRBJ2-2, with D tentatively TRBD1 (5 bases). V was trimmed by 6 bases and J by 0 bases, leaving 12 bases between them. Germline assignment: CDR1 SGHRS and CDR2 YFSETQ. The length of the CDR3 is 15 residues. The CDR3 spells CASIQGSPNTGELFF. The CDR3 nucleotides are TGCGCCAGCATCCAGGGATCCCCGAACACCGGGGAGCTGTTTTTT. The variable domain in full, completed from reference TRBV5-1 and TRBJ2-2, reads KAGVTQTPRYLIKTRGQQVTLSCSPISGHRSVSWYQQTPGQGLQFLFEYFSETQRNKGNFPGRFSGRQFSNSRSEMNVSTLELGDSALYLCASIQGSPNTGELFFGEGSRLTVL.

This clonotype was seen ten or more times. V and J are TRBV12-3 or TRBV12-4 and TRBJ2-7; D is unresolved. This CDR3 contains 13 residues. Trimming removed 5 bases from V and 9 bases from J, with 17 bases in between. In nucleotides, the CDR3 is TGTGCCAGCAGTCCGGGCCCTTGGGATGGGCAGTACTTC. Protein: CASSPGPWDGQYF.

V gene TRBV20-1 combines with J gene TRBJ2-2; D is possibly TRBD1 (5 bases). CDR1 DFQATT and CDR2 SNEGSKA come from the germline V gene (reference sequence). There are 13 residues in the CDR3. V lost 6 bases to trimming and J lost 1 base, with 9 bases between them. In DNA form, the CDR3 reads TGCAGTGCAACGACAGTGAACACCGGGGAGCTGTTTTTT. This codes for CSATTVNTGELFF.

The rearrangement uses TRBV27 and TRBJ1-5; TRBD1 matches 7 bases. V trimming: 3 bases; J trimming: 4 bases; junction bases outside the gene matches: 9. The germline CDR1 and CDR2 sequences are MNHEY and SMNVEV (reference sequence). The CDR3 contains 16 residues. CDR3 residues: CASSLGPGTENQPQHF. In DNA form, the CDR3 reads TGTGCCAGCAGTTTGGGGCCGGGGACAGAGAATCAGCCCCAGCATTTT.

This clonotype turned up a few times. The J gene is TRBJ1-3, the V gene TRBV6-1, with D tentatively TRBD1 (6 bases). With 8 bases removed from V and 0 bases from J, the gap between germline ends came to 14 bases. Germline loops: CDR1 MNHNS, CDR2 SASEGT. CDR3 length: 15 residues. CDR3 DNA: TGTGCCAGCCTGGCCGGGACAAGCTCTGGAAACACCATATATTTT. This encodes CASLAGTSSGNTIYF.

This clonotype was seen only a few times. The rearrangement links TRBV13 to TRBJ2-7; D may be TRBD1 or TRBD2 (5 bases each). Deletions cut 5 bases from V and 5 bases from J, with 22 bases between. The CDR3 consists of 16 residues. Germline V gives CDR1 PRHDT, CDR2 FYEKMQ (reference sequence). This CDR3 reads CASSPLGSGGKNEQYF. For the CDR3, the DNA is TGTGCCAGCAGCCCCTTGGGGAGTGGGGGTAAGAACGAGCAGTACTTC.

This clonotype has at least ten counts. The rearrangement joins TRBV7-9 to TRBJ2-5, with D unclear. V gave up 1 base and J gave up 3 bases, with 9 bases separating them. Germline V CDR1 and CDR2: SEHNR, FQNEAQ (reference sequence). The CDR3 loop spans 14 amino acids. CDR3 DNA sequence: TGTGCCAGCAGCTTAGAGTTCAGCGAAGAGACCCAGTACTTC. It yields the protein CASSLEFSEETQYF.

This clonotype was found many times. The CDR3 sequence is CASSQDIWVQYF. The CDR3 region has the DNA TGTGCCAGCAGCCAGGACATATGGGTGCAGTACTTC. The rearrangement uses TRBV3-1 and TRBJ2-7; perhaps TRBD1 as D (5 bases). Trimming took 3 bases from V and 9 from J, leaving 12 bases between them. Germline V gene sequence: CDR1 LGHDT, CDR2 YNNKEL (reference sequence). This CDR3 contains 12 residues.

V gene TRBV6-1 combines with J gene TRBJ1-6, with 9 nucleotides matching TRBD1. CDR3 length equals 17 residues. The germline CDR1 and CDR2 sequences are MNHNS and SASEGT. With 5 bases clipped from V and 2 bases from J, the junction kept 7 bases outside the gene matches. CDR3 nucleotides: TGTGCCAGCAGTCCTGACAGGGGGAACCCCTATAATTCACCCCTCCACTTT. The encoded protein is CASSPDRGNPYNSPLHF.

This clonotype was observed a few times. One base away lies a much larger clone, so this may be a sequencing read error. V is TRBV20-1 and J is TRBJ2-5; 7 bases map to TRBD2. Germline V gives CDR1 DFQATT, CDR2 SNEGSKA (reference sequence). CDR3 length: 15 residues. The CDR3 nucleotides read TGCAGTGCTAGCCCGGGACTACAAAACCAAGAGACCAAGTACTTC. Amino acid sequence: CSASPGLQNQETKYF.

This clonotype was seen many times. This chain connects TRBV11-2 to TRBJ2-3; 9 bases map to TRBD2. The germline gives CDR1 SGHAT, CDR2 FQNNGV. Unmatched junction bases numbered 7, after V lost 5 bases and J lost 4 bases. This CDR3 has 15 residues. CDR3: CASSGTRLAADTQYF. Written as DNA, the CDR3 is TGTGCCAGCAGCGGCACCCGACTAGCGGCAGATACGCAGTATTTT.

The CDR3 nucleotides read TGCAGCGTTCAAAGAGGGGGACAGAACACTGAAGCTTTCTTT. As protein: CSVQRGGQNTEAFF. V usage is TRBV29-1 and J usage is TRBJ1-1; TRBD1 might be the D (6 bases). The germline V and J ends were trimmed by 5 bases and 1 base, with 14 bases remaining between them. The CDR3 has 14 residues. Germline V gene sequence: CDR1 SQVTM, CDR2 ANQGSEA. The entire variable domain, with the rest obtained from reference TRBV29-1 and TRBJ1-1, is as follows: SAVISQKPSRDICQRGTSLTIQCQVDSQVTMMFWYRQQPGQSLTLIATANQGSEATYESGFVIDKFPISRPNLTFSTLTVSNMSPEDSSIYLCSVQRGGQNTEAFFGQGTRLTVV.

In this sample, this clonotype turned up many times. The rearrangement links TRBV5-1 to TRBJ2-5; 7 bases line up with TRBD1. V lost 3 bases to trimming and J lost 0 bases; unmatched junction nucleotides: 11. The CDR3 runs to 17 residues. Germline CDR1 and CDR2: SGHRS and YFSETQ. CDR3 bases: TGCGCCAGCAGCTACCCTATGGGACAGCGGTACCAAGAGACCCAGTACTTC. It yields the protein CASSYPMGQRYQETQYF.

The V and J genes are TRBV12-3 or TRBV12-4 and TRBJ1-2, with 8 bases matching TRBD1. V trimming: 6 bases; J trimming: 7 bases; junction bases outside the gene matches: 7. The CDR3 sequence is 13 residues long. CDR3 nucleotide sequence: TGTGCCAGCAGCACGGACAGGGCGTCTGGCTACACCTTC. Encoded protein: CASSTDRASGYTF.

On this clonotype: A read error may be the cause here, since a much bigger clone is one base away. The chain is built from TRBV11-2 and TRBJ2-4, with a tentative D call TRBD1 (5 bases). The germline gives CDR1 SGHAT, CDR2 FQNNGV. The CDR3 loop spans 15 amino acids. The CDR3 protein is CASSLGWGSMDIKYF. In nucleotides, the CDR3 is TGTGCCAGCAGCTTAGGTTGGGGCAGCATGGACATTAAGTACTTC.

The table lists this clonotype with a few counts. The gene calls are TRBV6-5 and TRBJ2-5; TRBD2 matches at 7 bases. The length of the CDR3 is 14 residues. The ends lost 2 bases at V and 5 bases at J; junction bases unmatched: 5. The germline gives CDR1 MNHEY, CDR2 SVGAGI. This CDR3 reads CASSYGGGGETQYF. The CDR3 DNA follows: TGTGCCAGCAGTTACGGCGGGGGTGGTGAGACCCAGTACTTC.

The chain has TRBV6-1 and TRBJ1-5; D remains ambiguous. The CDR3 has 14 amino acids. The V end was cut by 4 bases, the J end by 6 bases, with 13 bases between. Germline assignment: CDR1 MNHNS and CDR2 SASEGT. DNA of the CDR3: TGTGCCAGCAGTGTGATTGGCGGGTCTCAGCCCCAGCATTTT. Protein sequence: CASSVIGGSQPQHF.

This clonotype turned up a few times. The chain uses TRBV5-1 and TRBJ2-3; the D gene could be TRBD1 or TRBD2 (5 bases each). V was trimmed by 0 bases and J by 2 bases, leaving 10 bases between them. CDR3 length equals 15 residues. Germline loops: CDR1 SGHRS, CDR2 YFSETQ. CDR3 sequence: CASSLGGVNTDTQYF. DNA for the CDR3: TGCGCCAGCAGCTTGGGAGGGGTGAACACAGATACGCAGTATTTT. Using reference TRBV5-1 and TRBJ2-3 for the parts outside the CDR3, the full variable domain is KAGVTQTPRYLIKTRGQQVTLSCSPISGHRSVSWYQQTPGQGLQFLFEYFSETQRNKGNFPGRFSGRQFSNSRSEMNVSTLELGDSALYLCASSLGGVNTDTQYFGPGTRLTVL.

This clonotype was seen at least ten times. DNA for the CDR3: TGTGCCAGCAGCCAACCCGGACTAGCGGACGAGCAGTACTTC. This gives the protein CASSQPGLADEQYF. The chain couples TRBV4-2 to TRBJ2-7; 10 nucleotides agree with TRBD2. The V and J ends lost 2 bases and 5 bases, in that order; junction bases with no gene match: 3. CDR3 length: 14 amino acids. Germline V gene lookup returns CDR1 LGHNA and CDR2 YNFKEQ.

The V call is TRBV20-1, the J call TRBJ1-3; D may be TRBD1 (6 bases). Germline values: CDR1 DFQATT, CDR2 SNEGSKA (reference sequence). The CDR3 has 13 residues. The V gene lost 5 bases and the J gene lost 7 bases, with 15 bases spanning the gap. The CDR3 sequence: CSAPLQGLNTIYF. CDR3 in DNA: TGCAGTGCTCCTTTGCAGGGGCTGAACACCATATATTTT.

This clonotype has ten or more counts. V and J are TRBV7-9 and TRBJ1-2; perhaps TRBD1 as D (6 bases). V was shortened by 7 bases and J by 6 bases, with 18 bases between the two germline ends. CDR3 length: 14 residues. In germline, CDR1 is SEHNR, CDR2 FQNEAQ (reference sequence). The CDR3 here is CASTGRTDANGYTF. CDR3 nucleotides: TGTGCCAGCACCGGAAGGACAGATGCGAATGGCTACACCTTC.

In this sample, this clonotype turned up many times. This CDR3 reads CSARDPQGGVEGYTF. CDR3 nucleotide sequence: TGCAGTGCTAGAGATCCACAGGGGGGAGTTGAGGGCTACACCTTC. V is TRBV20-1 and J is TRBJ1-2; 8 nucleotides line up with TRBD1. The CDR3 spans 15 residues. The ends lost 0 bases at V and 8 bases at J; junction bases unmatched: 11. Per the germline V gene, CDR1 is DFQATT and CDR2 is SNEGSKA (reference sequence).

This clonotype was seen repeatedly, ten times or more. V and J are TRBV20-1 and TRBJ1-2; D not certain. The CDR3 is 13 amino acids. CDR1 DFQATT and CDR2 SNEGSKA come from the germline V gene (reference sequence). The V end was cut by 5 bases, the J end by 4 bases, with 14 bases between. CDR3 DNA sequence: TGCAGTGCTGGGTCCCTGTCGGGCTATGGCTACACCTTC. It encodes CSAGSLSGYGYTF.

A few counts support this clonotype. The genes are TRBV4-1 and TRBJ2-2; tentatively, D is TRBD1 (6 bases). V lost 0 bases and J lost 6, with 20 bases in between. The germline CDR1 and CDR2 sequences are MGHRA and YSYEKL. CDR3 length equals 18 residues. DNA of the CDR3: TGCGCCAGCAGCCAAGATAGGGGGATCCCTCTGACCTCCGGGGAGCTGTTTTTT. The encoded protein is CASSQDRGIPLTSGELFF.

This clonotype has ten or more counts. V gene TRBV28 combines with J gene TRBJ1-5; 10 positions match TRBD1. This CDR3 region has 16 residues. CDR1 MDHEN and CDR2 SYDVKM come from the germline V gene. Trimming took 3 bases from V and 5 from J; bases not matched to a gene: 7. The CDR3 nucleotides read TGTGCCAGCAGTTTTTCGGGACAGGGGCAACATCAGCCCCAGCATTTT. It is translated as CASSFSGQGQHQPQHF.

The chain has TRBV6-1 and TRBJ1-5; tentatively, D is TRBD1 (5 bases). CDR3 length equals 14 residues. V was trimmed by 6 bases and J by 2 bases, leaving 11 bases between them. Germline CDR1 and CDR2: MNHNS and SASEGT. This CDR3 reads CASRQGRRNQPQHF. The CDR3 DNA sequence: TGTGCCAGCAGGCAGGGTCGTCGCAATCAGCCCCAGCATTTT.